Shown below are 17 T cell receptor beta chains from a single sample sequenced in a study of PD-L1 blockade in urothelial cancer. Here immunoSEQ multiplex PCR was the method, and the copy in TCRdb shows in-frame clones only, minus some. This sample carries about 82,000 clones, about nine tenths of them seen once, and the ten largest clones take more than 5.5%. This specimen was PBMCs, taken around atezolizumab (anti-PD-L1) treatment. These receptors all stem from a woman aged 70-85 years with urothelial cancer.

The rearrangement uses TRBV30 and TRBJ1-5; D not resolved. V was clipped by 3 bases and J by 2 bases, with 8 bases between them. Germline V lookup: CDR1 GTSNPN, CDR2 SVGIG (reference sequence). The CDR3 covers 13 residues. In DNA form, the CDR3 reads TGTGCCTGGAGCACTAGGGGCAATCAGCCCCAGCATTTT. Protein sequence: CAWSTRGNQPQHF.

V and J are TRBV27 and TRBJ2-7, with D tentatively TRBD2 (6 bases). CDR1 is MNHEY and CDR2 is SMNVEV in the germline V gene (reference sequence). CDR3 size: 14 residues. The V end lost 5 bases, the J end lost 3 bases, and 14 bases lay between the germline ends. As DNA, the CDR3 is TGTGCCAGCAGTGCGGGAAACAGAGTCTACGAGCAGTACTTC. As protein: CASSAGNRVYEQYF.

The chain is built from TRBV27 and TRBJ2-1; tentatively, D is TRBD1 (6 bases). This CDR3 is 16 amino acids long. In germline, CDR1 is MNHEY, CDR2 SMNVEV (reference sequence). V lost 5 bases and J lost 0, with 14 bases in between. The CDR3: CASSVSRGSSYNEQFF. CDR3 DNA sequence: TGTGCCAGCAGTGTTAGTAGGGGGAGCTCCTACAATGAGCAGTTCTTC.

V usage is TRBV29-1 and J usage is TRBJ2-3; D ambiguous. The V and J ends lost 1 base and 5 bases respectively, with 7 bases between them. This CDR3 has 12 amino acids. The germline V gene encodes CDR1 SQVTM and CDR2 ANQGSEA. CDR3 in amino acids: CSVEGIGDTQYF. The CDR3 DNA follows: TGCAGCGTTGAAGGAATCGGAGATACGCAGTATTTT.

V and J are TRBV19 and TRBJ2-7, with D tentatively TRBD1 (6 bases). Trimming removed 3 bases at V and 6 bases at J, with 15 bases between. The germline CDR1 and CDR2 sequences are LNHDA and SQIVND (reference sequence). This CDR3 contains 14 residues. The CDR3 spells CASSIIVGAGEQYF. In DNA, the CDR3 is TGTGCCAGTAGTATTATCGTGGGGGCGGGCGAGCAGTACTTC.

V is TRBV7-9 and J is TRBJ2-5, with D maybe TRBD1 (5 bases). V lost 0 bases and J lost 0, with 11 bases in between. The germline V gene has CDR1 SEHNR and CDR2 FQNEAQ (reference sequence). The CDR3 consists of 16 residues. The CDR3 loop reads CASSLARQTYQETQYF. DNA of the CDR3: TGTGCCAGCAGCTTAGCTAGACAGACGTACCAAGAGACCCAGTACTTC.

CDR3 nucleotides: TGTGCCAGCAGCCCTCGGGTCCGAGCAGAGACCCAGTACTTC. It specifies CASSPRVRAETQYF. This chain links TRBV4-2 with TRBJ2-5; D is ambiguous. Trimming pared 4 bases from V and 4 bases from J, leaving 13 bases between. Germline assignment: CDR1 LGHNA and CDR2 YNFKEQ. The CDR3 totals 14 residues.

This sequence joins TRBV6-5 and TRBJ2-3; the match to TRBD1 covers 9 bases. The CDR3 consists of 15 residues. J was trimmed by 0 bases and V by 6 bases; bases with no gene match: 4. Germline CDR1 reads MNHEY; CDR2 reads SVGAGI. Here the CDR3 reads CASRRQGESTDTQYF. DNA for the CDR3: TGTGCCAGCAGGCGACAGGGGGAAAGCACAGATACGCAGTATTTT.

The chain joins TRBV19 to TRBJ2-3; 8 positions match TRBD2. The germline V gene encodes CDR1 LNHDA and CDR2 SQIVND (reference sequence). Losses at the gene ends were 9 bases for V and 1 base for J; bases not matched to a gene: 9. This CDR3 has 15 amino acids. CDR3 nucleotides: TGTGCCAGCCCAAGCGGGGGACAACGCACAGATACGCAGTATTTT. Encoded protein: CASPSGGQRTDTQYF. Complete variable domain (other parts from reference TRBV19 and TRBJ2-3): DGGITQSPKYLFRKEGQNVTLSCEQNLNHDAMYWYRQDPGQGLRLIYYSQIVNDFQKGDIAEGYSVSREKKESFPLTVTSAQKNPTAFYLCASPSGGQRTDTQYFGPGTRLTVL.

The V gene is TRBV5-1, the J gene TRBJ1-4, with D uncertain. Germline V gene sequence: CDR1 SGHRS, CDR2 YFSETQ. V lost 0 bases, J lost 11 bases, and 17 bases lay in between. The length of the CDR3 is 15 residues. The CDR3 reads CASSLGAGDTEKLFF. The CDR3 nucleotides read TGCGCCAGCAGCTTGGGAGCGGGAGATACGGAGAAACTGTTTTTT.

The chain has TRBV9 and TRBJ2-1; 7 nucleotides match TRBD2. Losses at the gene ends were 3 bases for V and 4 bases for J; bases not matched to a gene: 7. The germline gives CDR1 SGDLS, CDR2 YYNGEE. The CDR3 spans 15 residues. CDR3 protein: CASSEGGTFYNEQFF. Here the CDR3 DNA reads TGTGCCAGCAGCGAGGGAGGGACTTTTTACAATGAGCAGTTCTTC.

Only a few counts were recorded for this clone. The chain joins TRBV11-2 to TRBJ2-1, with D possibly being TRBD1 (5 bases). Germline V lookup: CDR1 SGHAT, CDR2 FQNNGV. V lost 1 base and J 0 bases, leaving 13 bases between the germline ends. CDR3 length equals 17 residues. The CDR3 DNA reads TGTGCCAGCAGCTTAGCTCCTAGGACAAGCTCCTACAATGAGCAGTTCTTC. It encodes CASSLAPRTSSYNEQFF.

V and J are TRBV5-1 and TRBJ2-2; 7 nucleotides line up with TRBD1. Looked up from germline, CDR1 is SGHRS and CDR2 is YFSETQ. Trimming cost V 1 base and J 7 bases; bases outside gene matches: 4. The CDR3 extends over 14 amino acids. CDR3 DNA sequence: TGCGCCAGCAGCTTGACAGGGGCAGACGGGGAGCTGTTTTTT. This codes for CASSLTGADGELFF. The variable domain in full, completed from reference TRBV5-1 and TRBJ2-2, reads KAGVTQTPRYLIKTRGQQVTLSCSPISGHRSVSWYQQTPGQGLQFLFEYFSETQRNKGNFPGRFSGRQFSNSRSEMNVSTLELGDSALYLCASSLTGADGELFFGEGSRLTVL.

The chain combines TRBV5-1 with TRBJ2-5, with TRBD1 matching over 9 bases. The ends lost 5 bases at V and 4 bases at J; junction bases unmatched: 6. The CDR3 covers 14 residues. Germline V CDR1 and CDR2: SGHRS, YFSETQ. The CDR3 DNA sequence: TGCGCCAGCAGACCGGACAGGGGCCGAGAGACCCAGTACTTC. It specifies CASRPDRGRETQYF. Using reference TRBV5-1 and TRBJ2-5 for the parts outside the CDR3, the full variable domain is KAGVTQTPRYLIKTRGQQVTLSCSPISGHRSVSWYQQTPGQGLQFLFEYFSETQRNKGNFPGRFSGRQFSNSRSEMNVSTLELGDSALYLCASRPDRGRETQYFGPGTRLLVL.

The chain couples TRBV6-5 to TRBJ2-3, with D unclear. Germline V gives CDR1 MNHEY, CDR2 SVGAGI. The CDR3 totals 11 residues. Trimming took off 7 bases at V and 5 bases at J, with 7 bases between the two ends. The CDR3 coding sequence is TGTGCCAGCACCTACCTAGATACGCAGTATTTT. Residues: CASTYLDTQYF.

The chain employs TRBV5-1 and TRBJ1-3, with D possibly TRBD1 on 6 matching bases. Trimming shortened V by 1 base and J by 4 bases, and 15 bases separated the two germline ends. Germline CDR1 and CDR2: SGHRS and YFSETQ. The CDR3 contains 16 residues. The CDR3 here is CASSLYTGTFGNTIYF. CDR3 in DNA: TGCGCCAGCAGCTTGTATACAGGGACCTTCGGAAACACCATATATTTT.

The chain links TRBV10-3 to TRBJ2-2, with 7 bases matching TRBD2. Trimming took 4 bases from V and 0 from J; bases not matched to a gene: 5. Per germline, CDR1 ENHRY and CDR2 SYGVKD. The CDR3 length is 16 residues. The CDR3 DNA is TGTGCCATCAGTGCTCTCGGGGGGTCGAACACCGGGGAGCTGTTTTTT. It encodes CAISALGGSNTGELFF.